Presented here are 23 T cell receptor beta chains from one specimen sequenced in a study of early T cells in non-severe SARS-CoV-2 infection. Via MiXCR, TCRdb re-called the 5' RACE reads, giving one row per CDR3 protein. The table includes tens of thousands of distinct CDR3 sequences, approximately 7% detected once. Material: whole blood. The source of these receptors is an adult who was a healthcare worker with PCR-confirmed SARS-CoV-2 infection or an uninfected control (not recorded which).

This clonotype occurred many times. The CDR3 is CASSLTGGGDYGYTF. CDR3 nucleotide sequence: TGTGCCAGCAGCTTGACAGGAGGAGGGGACTATGGCTACACCTTC. V usage is TRBV7-8 and J usage is TRBJ1-2; a weak D match, TRBD1 (6 bases). V was pared by 3 bases and J by 3 bases, with 14 bases between. Germline assignment: CDR1 SGHVS and CDR2 FQNEAQ. The CDR3 has 15 amino acids.

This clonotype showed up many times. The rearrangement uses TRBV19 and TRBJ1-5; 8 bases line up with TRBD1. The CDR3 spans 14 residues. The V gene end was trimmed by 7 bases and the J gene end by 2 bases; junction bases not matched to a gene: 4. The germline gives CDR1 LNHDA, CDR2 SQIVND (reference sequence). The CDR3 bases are TGTGCCAGTACCCCGACAGGGGGCAATCAGCCCCAGCATTTT. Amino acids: CASTPTGGNQPQHF.

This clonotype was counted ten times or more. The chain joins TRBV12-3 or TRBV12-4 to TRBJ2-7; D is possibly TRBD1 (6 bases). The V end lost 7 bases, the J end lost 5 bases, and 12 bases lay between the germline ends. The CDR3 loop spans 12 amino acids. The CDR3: CASNSRGNEQYF. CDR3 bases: TGTGCCAGCAATTCTAGGGGGAACGAGCAGTACTTC.

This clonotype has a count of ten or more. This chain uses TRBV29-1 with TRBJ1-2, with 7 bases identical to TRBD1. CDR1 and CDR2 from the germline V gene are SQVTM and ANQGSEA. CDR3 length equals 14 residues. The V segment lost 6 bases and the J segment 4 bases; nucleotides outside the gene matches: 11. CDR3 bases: TGCAGCGTCAACCCGCGGACAGGCGCCTATGGCTACACCTTC. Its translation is CSVNPRTGAYGYTF.

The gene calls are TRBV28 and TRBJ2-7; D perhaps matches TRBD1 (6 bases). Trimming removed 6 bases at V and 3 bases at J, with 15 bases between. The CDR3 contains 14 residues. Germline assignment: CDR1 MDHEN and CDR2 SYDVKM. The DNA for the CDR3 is TGTGCCAGCAGCTCTGCCGGGACAATCTACGAGCAGTACTTC. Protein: CASSSAGTIYEQYF.

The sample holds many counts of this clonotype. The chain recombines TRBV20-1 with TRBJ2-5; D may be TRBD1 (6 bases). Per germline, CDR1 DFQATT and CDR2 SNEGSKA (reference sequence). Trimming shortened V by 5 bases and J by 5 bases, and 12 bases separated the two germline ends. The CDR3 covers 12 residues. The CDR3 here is CSASRGSETQYF. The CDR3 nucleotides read TGCAGTGCTTCTAGGGGGAGCGAGACCCAGTACTTC.

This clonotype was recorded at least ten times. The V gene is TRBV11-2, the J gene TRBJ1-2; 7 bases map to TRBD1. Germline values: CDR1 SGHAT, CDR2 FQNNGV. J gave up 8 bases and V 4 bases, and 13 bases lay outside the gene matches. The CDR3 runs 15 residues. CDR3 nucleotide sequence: TGTGCCAGCAGCTCCCCGGAAACAGGGGTAGGGGGCTACACCTTC. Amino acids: CASSSPETGVGGYTF.

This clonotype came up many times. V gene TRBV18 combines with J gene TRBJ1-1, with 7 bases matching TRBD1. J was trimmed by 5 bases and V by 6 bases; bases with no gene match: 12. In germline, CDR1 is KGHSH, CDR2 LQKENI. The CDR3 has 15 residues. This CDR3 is CASSLVQGKGTEAFF. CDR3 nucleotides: TGTGCCAGCTCGCTGGTACAGGGGAAGGGGACTGAAGCTTTCTTT.

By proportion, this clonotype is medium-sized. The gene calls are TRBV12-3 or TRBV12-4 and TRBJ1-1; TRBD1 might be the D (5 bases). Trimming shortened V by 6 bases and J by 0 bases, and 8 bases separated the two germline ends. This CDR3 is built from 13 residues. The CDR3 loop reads CASSPGLNTEAFF. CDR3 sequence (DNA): TGTGCCAGCAGCCCGGGACTGAACACTGAAGCTTTCTTT.

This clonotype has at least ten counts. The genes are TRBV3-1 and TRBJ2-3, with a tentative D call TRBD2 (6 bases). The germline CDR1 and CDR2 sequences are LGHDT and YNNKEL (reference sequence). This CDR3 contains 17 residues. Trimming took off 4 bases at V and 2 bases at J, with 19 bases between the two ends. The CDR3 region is CASSPSPGDSSTDTQYF. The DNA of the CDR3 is TGTGCCAGCAGCCCAAGCCCTGGGGACTCCTCCACAGATACGCAGTATTTT.

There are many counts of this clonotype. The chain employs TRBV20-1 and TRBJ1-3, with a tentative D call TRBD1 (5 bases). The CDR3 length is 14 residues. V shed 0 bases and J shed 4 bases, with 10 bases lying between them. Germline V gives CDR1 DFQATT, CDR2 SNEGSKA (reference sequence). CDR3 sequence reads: CSARDQGVGNTIYF. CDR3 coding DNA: TGCAGTGCTAGAGATCAGGGAGTCGGAAACACCATATATTTT.

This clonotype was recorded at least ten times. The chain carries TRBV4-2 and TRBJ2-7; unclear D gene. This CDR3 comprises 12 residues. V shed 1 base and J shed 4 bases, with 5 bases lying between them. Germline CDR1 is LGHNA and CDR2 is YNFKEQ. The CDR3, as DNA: TGTGCCAGCAGCCAAGTCGGGTACGAGCAGTACTTC. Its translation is CASSQVGYEQYF.

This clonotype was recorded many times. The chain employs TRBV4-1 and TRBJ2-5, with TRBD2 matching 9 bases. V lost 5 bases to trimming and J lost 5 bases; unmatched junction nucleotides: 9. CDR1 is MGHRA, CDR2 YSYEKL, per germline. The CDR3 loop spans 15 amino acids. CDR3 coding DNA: TGCGCCAGCAGCTCCCCTGGGACTAGCTCCGAGACCCAGTACTTC. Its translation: CASSSPGTSSETQYF.

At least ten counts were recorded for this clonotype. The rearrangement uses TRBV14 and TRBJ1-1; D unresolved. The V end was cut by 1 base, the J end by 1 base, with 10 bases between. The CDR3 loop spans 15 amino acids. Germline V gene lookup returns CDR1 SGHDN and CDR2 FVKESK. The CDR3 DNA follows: TGTGCCAGCAGCCAAGGTATCGGCGGGAACACTGAAGCTTTCTTT. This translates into CASSQGIGGNTEAFF. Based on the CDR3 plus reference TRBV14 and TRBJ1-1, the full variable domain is EAGVTQFPSHSVIEKGQTVTLRCDPISGHDNLYWYRRVMGKEIKFLLHFVKESKQDESGMPNNRFLAERTGGTYSTLKVQPAELEDSGVYFCASSQGIGGNTEAFFGQGTRLTVV.

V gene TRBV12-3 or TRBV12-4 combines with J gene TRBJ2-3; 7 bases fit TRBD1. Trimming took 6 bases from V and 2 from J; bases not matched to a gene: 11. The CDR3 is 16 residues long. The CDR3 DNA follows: TGTGCCAGCAGCCCCCAGACAGGGTCTGACACAGATACGCAGTATTTT. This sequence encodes CASSPQTGSDTDTQYF.

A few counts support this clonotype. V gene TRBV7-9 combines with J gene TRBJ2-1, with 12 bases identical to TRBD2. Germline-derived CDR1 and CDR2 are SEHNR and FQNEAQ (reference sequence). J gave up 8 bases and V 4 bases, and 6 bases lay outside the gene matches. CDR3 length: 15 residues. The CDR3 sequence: CASSSRTSGIDEQFF. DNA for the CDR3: TGTGCCAGCAGCTCAAGGACTAGCGGGATCGATGAGCAGTTCTTC.

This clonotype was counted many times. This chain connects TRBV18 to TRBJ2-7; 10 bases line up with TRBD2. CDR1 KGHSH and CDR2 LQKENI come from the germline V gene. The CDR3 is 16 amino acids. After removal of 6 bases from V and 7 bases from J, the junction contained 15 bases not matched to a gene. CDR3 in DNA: TGTGCCAGCTCCCGAGGACTAGCGGAAACCATGGGAGAGCAGTACTTC. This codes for CASSRGLAETMGEQYF.

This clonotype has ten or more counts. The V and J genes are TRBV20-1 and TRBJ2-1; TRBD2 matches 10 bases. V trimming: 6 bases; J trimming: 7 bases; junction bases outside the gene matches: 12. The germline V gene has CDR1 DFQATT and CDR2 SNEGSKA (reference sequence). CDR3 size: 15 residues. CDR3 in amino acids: CSAPMLAGVRNEQFF. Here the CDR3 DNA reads TGCAGTGCGCCGATGCTAGCGGGAGTTCGAAATGAGCAGTTCTTC.

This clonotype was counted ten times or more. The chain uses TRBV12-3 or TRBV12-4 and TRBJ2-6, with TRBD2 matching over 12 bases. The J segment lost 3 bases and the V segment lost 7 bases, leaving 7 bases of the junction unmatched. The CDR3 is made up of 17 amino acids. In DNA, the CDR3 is TGTGCCAGCACTCCGGGACTAGCGGGTTTTGGGGCCAACGTCCTGACTTTC. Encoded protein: CASTPGLAGFGANVLTF.

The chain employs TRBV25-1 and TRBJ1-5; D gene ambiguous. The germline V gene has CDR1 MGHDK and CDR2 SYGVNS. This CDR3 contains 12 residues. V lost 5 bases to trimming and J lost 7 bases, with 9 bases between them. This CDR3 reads CASSPRRQPQHF. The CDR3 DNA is TGTGCCAGCAGTCCCCGACGACAGCCCCAGCATTTT.

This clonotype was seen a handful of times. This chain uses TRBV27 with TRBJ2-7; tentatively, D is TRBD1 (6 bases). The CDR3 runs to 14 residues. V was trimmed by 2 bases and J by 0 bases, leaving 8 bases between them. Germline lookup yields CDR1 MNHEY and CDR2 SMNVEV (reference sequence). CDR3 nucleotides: TGTGCCAGCAGTTTAGTGGGGGCCTCCTACGAGCAGTACTTC. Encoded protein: CASSLVGASYEQYF.

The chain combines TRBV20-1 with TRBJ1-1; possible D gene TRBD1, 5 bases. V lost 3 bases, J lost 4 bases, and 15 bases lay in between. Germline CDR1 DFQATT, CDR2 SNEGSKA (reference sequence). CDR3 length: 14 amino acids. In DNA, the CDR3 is TGCAGTGCTAGGTTATATGATAGGGGCACTGAAGCTTTCTTT. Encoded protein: CSARLYDRGTEAFF.

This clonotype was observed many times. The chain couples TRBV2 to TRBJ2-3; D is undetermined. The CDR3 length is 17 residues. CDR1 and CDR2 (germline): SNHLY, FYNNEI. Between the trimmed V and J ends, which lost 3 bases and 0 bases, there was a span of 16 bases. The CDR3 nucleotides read TGTGCCAGCAGTGATCTAGGGCAGCCGGGTAGCACAGATACGCAGTATTTT. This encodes CASSDLGQPGSTDTQYF. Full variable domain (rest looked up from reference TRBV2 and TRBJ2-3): EPEVTQTPSHQVTQMGQEVILRCVPISNHLYFYWYRQILGQKVEFLVSFYNNEISEKSEIFDDQFSVERPDGSNFTLKIRSTKLEDSAMYFCASSDLGQPGSTDTQYFGPGTRLTVL.